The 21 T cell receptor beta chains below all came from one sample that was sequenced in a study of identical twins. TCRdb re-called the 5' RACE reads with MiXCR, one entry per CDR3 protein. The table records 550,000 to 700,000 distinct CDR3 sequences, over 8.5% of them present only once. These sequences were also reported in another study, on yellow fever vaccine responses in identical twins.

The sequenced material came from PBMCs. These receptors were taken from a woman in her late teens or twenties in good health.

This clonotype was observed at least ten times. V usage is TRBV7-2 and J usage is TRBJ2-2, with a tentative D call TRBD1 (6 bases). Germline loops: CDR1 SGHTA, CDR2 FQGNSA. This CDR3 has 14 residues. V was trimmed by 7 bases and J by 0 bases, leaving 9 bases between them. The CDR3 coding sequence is TGTGCCAGCACCGACAGGTCGAACACCGGGGAGCTGTTTTTT. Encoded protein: CASTDRSNTGELFF.

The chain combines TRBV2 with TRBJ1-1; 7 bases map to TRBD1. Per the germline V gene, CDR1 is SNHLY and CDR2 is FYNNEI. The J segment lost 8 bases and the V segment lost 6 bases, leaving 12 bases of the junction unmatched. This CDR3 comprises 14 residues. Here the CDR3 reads CASRPRDRGSEAFF. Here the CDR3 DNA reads TGTGCCAGCAGACCCCGGGACAGAGGATCCGAAGCTTTCTTT.

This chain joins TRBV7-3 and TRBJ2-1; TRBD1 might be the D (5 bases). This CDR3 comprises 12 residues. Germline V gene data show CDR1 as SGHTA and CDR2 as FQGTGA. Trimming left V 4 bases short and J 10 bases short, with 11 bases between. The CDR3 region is CASSSNRNEQFF. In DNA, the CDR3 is TGTGCCAGCAGCTCCAACAGGAACGAGCAGTTCTTC. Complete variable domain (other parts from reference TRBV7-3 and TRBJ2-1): GAGVSQTPSNKVTEKGKYVELRCDPISGHTALYWYRQSLGQGPEFLIYFQGTGAADDSGLPNDRFFAVRPEGSVSTLKIQRTERGDSAVYLCASSSNRNEQFFGPGTRLTVL.

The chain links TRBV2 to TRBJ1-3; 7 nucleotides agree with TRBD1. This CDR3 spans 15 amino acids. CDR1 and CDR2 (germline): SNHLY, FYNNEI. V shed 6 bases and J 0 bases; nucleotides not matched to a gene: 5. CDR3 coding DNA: TGTGCCAGCAGGGGGACAGTCGGCTCTGGAAACACCATATATTTT. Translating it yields CASRGTVGSGNTIYF. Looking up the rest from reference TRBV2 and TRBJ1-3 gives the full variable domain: EPEVTQTPSHQVTQMGQEVILRCVPISNHLYFYWYRQILGQKVEFLVSFYNNEISEKSEIFDDQFSVERPDGSNFTLKIRSTKLEDSAMYFCASRGTVGSGNTIYFGEGSWLTVV.

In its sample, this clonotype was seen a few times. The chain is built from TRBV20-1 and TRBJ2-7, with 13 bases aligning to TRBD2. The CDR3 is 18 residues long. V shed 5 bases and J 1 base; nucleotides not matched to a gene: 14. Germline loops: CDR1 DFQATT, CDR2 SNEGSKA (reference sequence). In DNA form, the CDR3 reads TGCAGTGCTCTACAGATACTAGCGGGAGGGCCCTTATCCTACGAGCAGTACTTC. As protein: CSALQILAGGPLSYEQYF.

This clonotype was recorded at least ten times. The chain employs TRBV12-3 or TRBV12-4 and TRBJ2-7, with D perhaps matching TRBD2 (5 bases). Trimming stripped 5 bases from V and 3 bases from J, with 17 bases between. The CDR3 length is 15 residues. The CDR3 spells CASSVPTGMYYEQYF. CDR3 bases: TGTGCCAGCAGTGTGCCCACGGGGATGTACTACGAGCAGTACTTC.

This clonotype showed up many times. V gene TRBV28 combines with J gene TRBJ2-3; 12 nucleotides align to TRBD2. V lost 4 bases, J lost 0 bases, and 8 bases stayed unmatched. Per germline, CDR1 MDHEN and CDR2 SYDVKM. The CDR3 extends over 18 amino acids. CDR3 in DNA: TGTGCCAGCAGTTCAGCGACTAGCGGGGGCCCTAGCACAGATACGCAGTATTTT. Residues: CASSSATSGGPSTDTQYF. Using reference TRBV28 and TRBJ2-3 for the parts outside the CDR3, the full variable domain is DVKVTQSSRYLVKRTGEKVFLECVQDMDHENMFWYRQDPGLGLRLIYFSYDVKMKEKGDIPEGYSVSREKKERFSLILESASTNQTSMYLCASSSATSGGPSTDTQYFGPGTRLTVL.

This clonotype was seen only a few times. CDR3 residues: CASSPTGGYTQYF. The CDR3 DNA is TGTGCCAGCAGCCCCACAGGGGGCTATACGCAGTATTTT. V is TRBV7-8 and J is TRBJ2-3; 9 bases are a match to TRBD1. CDR3 length: 13 residues. Trimming cost V 5 bases and J 7 bases; bases outside gene matches: 4. Germline V gene lookup returns CDR1 SGHVS and CDR2 FQNEAQ.

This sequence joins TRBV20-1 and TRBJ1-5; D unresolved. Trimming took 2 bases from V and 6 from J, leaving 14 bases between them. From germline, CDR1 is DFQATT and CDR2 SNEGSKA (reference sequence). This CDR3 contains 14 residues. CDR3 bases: TGCAGTGCTAGAACTCCGGAGGGTGGTCAGCCCCAGCATTTT. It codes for CSARTPEGGQPQHF.

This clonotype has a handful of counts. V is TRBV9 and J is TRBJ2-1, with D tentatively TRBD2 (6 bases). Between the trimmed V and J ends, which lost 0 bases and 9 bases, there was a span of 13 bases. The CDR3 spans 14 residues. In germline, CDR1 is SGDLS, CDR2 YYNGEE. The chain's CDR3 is CASSVVDYGGEQFF. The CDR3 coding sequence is TGTGCCAGCAGCGTAGTGGACTACGGCGGTGAGCAGTTCTTC.

The CDR3 sequence: CASSSQTSRGEQFF. CDR3 coding DNA: TGTGCCAGCAGTTCCCAGACTAGCAGGGGTGAGCAGTTCTTC. The chain joins TRBV28 to TRBJ2-1; a possible D gene is TRBD2 (7 bases). Trimming removed 4 bases at V and 9 bases at J, with 16 bases between. This CDR3 comprises 14 residues. CDR1 and CDR2 from the germline V gene are MDHEN and SYDVKM. The full variable domain, its missing parts supplied by reference TRBV28 and TRBJ2-1, is DVKVTQSSRYLVKRTGEKVFLECVQDMDHENMFWYRQDPGLGLRLIYFSYDVKMKEKGDIPEGYSVSREKKERFSLILESASTNQTSMYLCASSSQTSRGEQFFGPGTRLTVL.

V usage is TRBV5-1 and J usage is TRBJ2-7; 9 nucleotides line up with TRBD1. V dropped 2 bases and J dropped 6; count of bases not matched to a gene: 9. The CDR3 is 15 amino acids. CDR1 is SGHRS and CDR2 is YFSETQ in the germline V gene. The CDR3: CASSFSGTGSSEQYF. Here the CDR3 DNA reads TGCGCCAGCAGCTTTTCCGGGACAGGGTCATCCGAGCAGTACTTC.

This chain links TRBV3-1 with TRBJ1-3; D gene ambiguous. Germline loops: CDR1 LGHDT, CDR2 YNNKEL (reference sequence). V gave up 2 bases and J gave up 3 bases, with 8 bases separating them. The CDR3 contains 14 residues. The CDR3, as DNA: TGTGCCAGCAGCCAACTCCAGATTGGAAACACCATATATTTT. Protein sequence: CASSQLQIGNTIYF.

As DNA, the CDR3 is TGTGCCAGCAGCAAGCGACAGGGGTACTATGGCTACACCTTC. It codes for CASSKRQGYYGYTF. V is TRBV21-1 and J is TRBJ1-2; the table names TRBD1, a call not compared with the DNA. TRBV21-1 is deemed a pseudogene. The CDR3 length is 14 residues.

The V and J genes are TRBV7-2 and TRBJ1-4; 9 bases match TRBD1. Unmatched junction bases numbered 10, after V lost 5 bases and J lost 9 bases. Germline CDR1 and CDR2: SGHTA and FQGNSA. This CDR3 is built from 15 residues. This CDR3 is CASSTDRGPSKKLFF. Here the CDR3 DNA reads TGTGCCAGCAGCACGGACAGGGGCCCCTCCAAAAAACTGTTTTTT.

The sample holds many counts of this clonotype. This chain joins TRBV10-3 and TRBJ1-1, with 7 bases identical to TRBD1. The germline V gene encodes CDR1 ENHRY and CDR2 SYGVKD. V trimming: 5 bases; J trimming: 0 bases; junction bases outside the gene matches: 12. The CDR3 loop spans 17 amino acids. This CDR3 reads CAISQNRQGELNTEAFF. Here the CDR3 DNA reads TGTGCCATCAGTCAAAACCGACAGGGCGAACTGAACACTGAAGCTTTCTTT.

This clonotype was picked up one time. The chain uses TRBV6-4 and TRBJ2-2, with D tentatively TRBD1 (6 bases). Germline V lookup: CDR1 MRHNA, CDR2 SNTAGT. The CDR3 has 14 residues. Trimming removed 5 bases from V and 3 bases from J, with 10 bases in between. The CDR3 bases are TGTGCCAGCAGTCAGGGGTTCGACACCGGGGAGCTGTTTTTT. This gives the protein CASSQGFDTGELFF.

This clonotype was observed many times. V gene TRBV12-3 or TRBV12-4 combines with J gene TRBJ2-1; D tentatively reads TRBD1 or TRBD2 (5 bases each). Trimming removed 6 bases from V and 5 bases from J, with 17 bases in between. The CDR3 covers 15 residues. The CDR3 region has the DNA TGTGCCAGCAGGGGCGCCTCGGGGCCAAACAATGAGCAGTTCTTC. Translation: CASRGASGPNNEQFF.

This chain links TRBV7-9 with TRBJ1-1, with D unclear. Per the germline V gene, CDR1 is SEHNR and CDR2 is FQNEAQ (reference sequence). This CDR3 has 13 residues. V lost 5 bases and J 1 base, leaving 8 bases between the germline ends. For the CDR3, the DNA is TGTGCCAGCAGCATTGACCCGAACACTGAAGCTTTCTTT. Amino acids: CASSIDPNTEAFF.

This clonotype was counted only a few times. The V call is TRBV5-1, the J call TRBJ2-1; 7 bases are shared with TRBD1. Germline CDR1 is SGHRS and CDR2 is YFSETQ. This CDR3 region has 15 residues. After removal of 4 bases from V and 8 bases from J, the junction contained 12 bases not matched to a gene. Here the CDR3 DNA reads TGCGCCAGCAGCCCCGCCGTGAGGGGGCTAGATGAGCAGTTCTTC. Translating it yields CASSPAVRGLDEQFF.

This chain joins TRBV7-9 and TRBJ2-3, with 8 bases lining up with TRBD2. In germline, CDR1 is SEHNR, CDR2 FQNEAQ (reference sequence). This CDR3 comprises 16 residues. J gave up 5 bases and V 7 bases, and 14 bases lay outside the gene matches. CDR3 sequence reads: CASIPSVAGIKDTQYF. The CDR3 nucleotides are TGTGCCAGCATACCTTCGGTAGCGGGGATCAAAGATACGCAGTATTTT.